This T cell receptor (beta chain) is drawn from a study of CD39 and CD103 CD8 tumor-infiltrating T cells. DNA input per subset was roughly 9,000 to 110,000 sorted cells. TCRdb's table, derived via immunoSEQ multiplex PCR, lists solely in-frame clones and lacks some. The table has about 3,400 clones, about 60% seen once. By sample fraction, this clone is medium-sized. T lymphocytes were negatively selected, with EpCAM beads added for tumor-infiltrating lymphocytes. CD39 and CD103 defined DN, SP and DP subsets of CD3+CD4-CD8+CD45RA- TILs. This TCR came from a human donor with head and neck squamous cell carcinoma. Sequencing used CD39- CD103- CD8+ T cells sorted from the tumor. Noted subset: CD103-CD39- double-negative CD45RA- CD8 T cells.

The DNA of the CDR3 is TGTGCCAGCAGTTACAGGACTAGCGGGGGTATCACAGATACGCAGTATTTT. This sequence encodes CASSYRTSGGITDTQYF. The V gene is TRBV27, the J gene TRBJ2-3; the match to TRBD2 covers 13 bases. V was pared by 4 bases and J by 2 bases, with 6 bases of the junction left unmatched. Germline CDR1 MNHEY, CDR2 SMNVEV (reference sequence). CDR3 length: 17 amino acids.